The T cell receptor (beta chain) described here comes from a study of shared T cell receptors in the human thymus. The length of the CDR3 is 16 residues. The V and J ends lost 0 bases and 3 bases respectively, with 14 bases between them. Germline V gives CDR1 SGHDN, CDR2 FVKESK. The method was immunoSEQ multiplex PCR; TCRdb's version includes in-frame clones alone and lacks a portion of them. This table has roughly 710,000 clones, approximately 83% appearing once. The same sample was also studied in work on human thymus T cells. Per that study: Corrective surgery for congenital heart defects was being performed on the healthy Finnish infants who served as donors. Thymus tissue was removed during corrective cardiac surgery. Apparent skewing of V and J gene usage characterized both thymic and blood repertoires. Related work found strong thymic repertoire overlap between unrelated individuals.

The chain has TRBV14 and TRBJ1-1; D gene unclear. This TCR was sampled from a girl under three years old with a congenital heart defect. The sequencing input was thymocytes. The CDR3 coding sequence is TGTGCCAGCAGCCAAGAGGTCCTCCGGAGGGACACTGAAGCTTTCTTT. Protein sequence: CASSQEVLRRDTEAFF.